This T cell receptor beta chain was sequenced for a study of shared clonotypes between healthy human individuals. Method: immunoSEQ multiplex PCR; TCRdb's copy keeps in-frame clones and lacks some. The sample has 330,000 or so clones; around 74% are singletons. This clone was observed a single time. CDR3 length equals 15 residues. Germline V lookup: CDR1 SGHNT, CDR2 YYREEE (reference sequence). After removal of 0 bases from V and 7 bases from J, the junction contained 4 bases not matched to a gene. Specimen: memory CD4+ T cells sorted from blood. Subset of the sample: CD45RA-negative fraction. The sequence derives from a man in his thirties or forties in good health. V gene TRBV5-4 combines with J gene TRBJ2-2; 9 nucleotides match TRBD2. CDR3 loop: CASSLELAGNGELFF. CDR3 sequence (DNA): TGTGCCAGCAGCTTGGAACTAGCGGGTAACGGGGAGCTGTTTTTT.